This passage covers 8 T cell receptor beta chains from one sample sequenced in a study of T-cell reconstitution after alpha-beta-depleted transplantation in children. Preparing the TCRbeta library involved the use of unique molecular identifiers. TCRdb reprocessed the PCR reads via MiXCR and lists one record per CDR3 protein. The sample shows about 610,000 distinct CDR3 sequences, 8% to 11% of them seen only once. Sequences were derived from PBMCs from the stem cell graft donor, sampled from the stem cell graft. The receptor source for this set is a human donor who donated a stem cell graft to a child with acute myeloid leukemia.

V gene TRBV2 combines with J gene TRBJ2-7; D possibly matches TRBD1 or TRBD2 (5 bases each). Trimming removed 7 bases from V and 4 bases from J, with 14 bases in between. This CDR3 is 13 amino acids long. Germline CDR1 reads SNHLY; CDR2 reads FYNNEI. The CDR3 region is CASNRDRTYEQYF. The CDR3 DNA reads as TGTGCCAGCAACCGGGACCGAACGTACGAGCAGTACTTC.

This clonotype showed up just a few times. The V call is TRBV4-3, the J call TRBJ2-2, with TRBD2 as a possible D gene (5 bases). The CDR3 has 13 residues. The V gene lost 0 bases and the J gene lost 6 bases, with 5 bases spanning the gap. CDR1 and CDR2 (germline): LGHNA, YSLEER. The CDR3 reads CASSQERAGELFF. The CDR3 coding sequence is TGCGCCAGCAGCCAAGAGCGGGCCGGGGAGCTGTTTTTT.

CDR3 bases: TGCAGTGCCGTAGTAGGGACTAGCGAAAAAAAAGGGGATACGCAGTATTTT. It specifies CSAVVGTSEKKGDTQYF. The rearrangement links TRBV20-1 to TRBJ2-3; TRBD2 agrees at 10 bases. CDR1 and CDR2 (germline): DFQATT, SNEGSKA (reference sequence). V shed 6 bases, J shed 6 bases, and the junction held 18 bases outside the gene matches. CDR3 size: 17 residues.

This clonotype was picked up a small number of times. The chain recombines TRBV7-2 with TRBJ2-7; no clear D gene. The V gene lost 5 bases and the J gene lost 0 bases, with 14 bases spanning the gap. The CDR3 length is 15 residues. Germline V CDR1 and CDR2: SGHTA, FQGNSA. This CDR3 is CASSAQRGLSYEQYF. In DNA, the CDR3 is TGTGCCAGCAGCGCACAGCGAGGCCTCTCCTACGAGCAGTACTTC.

This clonotype has only a few counts. This chain joins TRBV5-6 and TRBJ1-1; 7 bases align to TRBD1. This CDR3 has 14 residues. Germline V CDR1 and CDR2: SGHDT, YYEEEE. Trimming cost V 4 bases and J 3 bases; bases outside gene matches: 6. The CDR3 spells CASSRQGEDTEAFF. In DNA form, the CDR3 reads TGTGCCAGCAGCCGCCAGGGGGAGGACACTGAAGCTTTCTTT.

In its sample, this clonotype was seen a few times. This sequence joins TRBV5-1 and TRBJ2-1; 14 bases map to TRBD2. Looked up from germline, CDR1 is SGHRS and CDR2 is YFSETQ. V was clipped by 0 bases and J by 9 bases; unmatched bases: 5. This CDR3 comprises 16 residues. CDR3 in amino acids: CASSLGGLAGEIEQFF. CDR3 in DNA: TGCGCCAGCAGCTTGGGGGGACTAGCGGGAGAAATTGAGCAGTTCTTC.

This clonotype has a handful of counts. The genes are TRBV20-1 and TRBJ2-3; TRBD2 matches 8 bases. This CDR3 comprises 17 residues. J gave up 0 bases and V 5 bases, and 13 bases lay outside the gene matches. CDR1 DFQATT and CDR2 SNEGSKA come from the germline V gene (reference sequence). The CDR3 spells CSARGASGPRSTDTQYF. The CDR3 DNA reads as TGCAGTGCTCGGGGGGCTAGCGGGCCCCGTAGCACAGATACGCAGTATTTT.

This clonotype occurred a few times. The rearrangement joins TRBV7-8 to TRBJ2-7; D is undetermined. This CDR3 is built from 14 residues. Germline V lookup: CDR1 SGHVS, CDR2 FQNEAQ. V was cut by 3 bases and J by 6 bases, with 15 bases left in between. DNA for the CDR3: TGTGCCAGCAGCTTTGACGGATCGTTCGTCGAGCAGTACTTC. Its translation: CASSFDGSFVEQYF.